This T cell receptor (beta chain) was sequenced during a study of monozygotic twins with inflammatory bowel disease. Study-wide points: For IBD patients, clonotypes shared with others were fewer than for healthy twins, especially with disease activity.

Each UMI, carrying a 6-nucleotide sample barcode, came from template switching. TCRdb derives one entry per CDR3 protein from the 5' RACE reads, leaving out DNA. The sample table includes approximately 100,000 distinct CDR3 sequences. On this clonotype itself: Antigen specificity is unknown.

This CDR3 region has 14 residues. Germline CDR1 KGHSH, CDR2 LQKENI. The sequenced sample was blood. The V call is TRBV18, the J call TRBJ2-1; TCRdb reports TRBD2, a call that lacks DNA to check it against. The TCR comes from a human donor with ulcerative colitis or Crohn's disease, or a healthy co-twin of an affected twin (not recorded which). CDR3: CASSPSAGWNEQIF.